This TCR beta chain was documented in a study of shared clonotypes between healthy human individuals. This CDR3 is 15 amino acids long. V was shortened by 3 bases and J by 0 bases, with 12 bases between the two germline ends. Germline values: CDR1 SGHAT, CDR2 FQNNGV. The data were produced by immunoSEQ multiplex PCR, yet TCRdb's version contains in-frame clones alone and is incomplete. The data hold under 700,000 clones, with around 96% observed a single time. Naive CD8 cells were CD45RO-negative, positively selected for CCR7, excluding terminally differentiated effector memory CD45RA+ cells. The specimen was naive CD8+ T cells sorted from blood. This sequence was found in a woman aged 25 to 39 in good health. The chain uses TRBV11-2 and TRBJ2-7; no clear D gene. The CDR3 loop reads CASSFSAKSSYEQYF. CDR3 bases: TGTGCCAGCAGCTTCTCAGCGAAAAGCTCCTACGAGCAGTACTTC.